This TCR beta chain was retrieved from a study of immune evolution from preneoplasia to lung adenocarcinoma. Study summary: HLA loss of heterozygosity: under 7.5% AIS, about 15% MIA, about 30% ADC, none AAH.

Measured with immunoSEQ multiplex PCR; TCRdb has only the in-frame clones, and not every one. In the table there are 5,000 or so clones, under 80% of which are singletons. A note on this clone: Its specificity is not known.

Findings and limits, study-wide: T cell clonality was higher in KRAS-mutant than EGFR-mutant or wild-type nodules. Later-stage lesions appeared to have more T cells, more diversity, less clonality.

The sequence came from a person aged 70 to 85 with lung adenocarcinoma. Sequenced material: FFPE minimally invasive lung adenocarcinoma tissue.

CDR3: CAISLLGTSVTDTQYF. In DNA form, the CDR3 reads TGTGCCATCAGCCTCCTGGGTACTAGCGTGACAGATACGCAGTATTTT. The chain links TRBV10-3 to TRBJ2-3, with TRBD2 matching over 7 bases. V trimming: 6 bases; J trimming: 3 bases; junction bases outside the gene matches: 12. The CDR3 runs 16 residues. Germline lookup yields CDR1 ENHRY and CDR2 SYGVKD.